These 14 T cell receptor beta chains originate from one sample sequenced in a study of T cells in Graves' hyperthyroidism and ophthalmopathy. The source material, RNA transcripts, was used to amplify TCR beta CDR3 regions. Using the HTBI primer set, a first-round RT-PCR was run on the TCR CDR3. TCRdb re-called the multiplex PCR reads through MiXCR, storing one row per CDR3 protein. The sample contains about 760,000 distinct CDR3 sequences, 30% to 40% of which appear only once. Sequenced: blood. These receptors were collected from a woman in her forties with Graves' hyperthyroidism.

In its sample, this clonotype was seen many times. CDR3 residues: CASSTANGQLYGYTF. DNA of the CDR3: TGTGCCAGCAGCACCGCGAACGGACAACTCTATGGCTACACCTTC. V usage is TRBV7-2 and J usage is TRBJ1-2; a possible D gene is TRBD1 (5 bases). Between the trimmed V and J ends, which lost 5 bases and 4 bases, there was a span of 17 bases. CDR3 length: 15 residues. Germline assignment: CDR1 SGHTA and CDR2 FQGNSA.

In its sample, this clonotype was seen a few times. The CDR3 DNA is TGTGCCAGCAGCCAAGGGGGGCTAGCGGGAGTCTACGAGCAGTACTTC. It yields the protein CASSQGGLAGVYEQYF. The chain has TRBV7-8 and TRBJ2-7, with TRBD2 matching 10 bases. Germline loops: CDR1 SGHVS, CDR2 FQNEAQ. The CDR3 has 16 residues. Unmatched junction bases numbered 10, after V lost 5 bases and J lost 3 bases.

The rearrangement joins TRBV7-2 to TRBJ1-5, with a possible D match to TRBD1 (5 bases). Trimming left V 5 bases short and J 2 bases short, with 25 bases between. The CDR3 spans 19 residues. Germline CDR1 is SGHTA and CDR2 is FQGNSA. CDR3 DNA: TGTGCCAGCAGCCCCACCGGCCCATTCAGAGCACAGGGCAATCAGCCCCAGCATTTT. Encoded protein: CASSPTGPFRAQGNQPQHF.

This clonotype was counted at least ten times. The CDR3 DNA sequence: TGCAGCGTTGATTTGGGTCAAGGGGACGGCTACACCTTC. Translating it yields CSVDLGQGDGYTF. This rearrangement joins TRBV29-1 to TRBJ1-2; D perhaps matches TRBD1 (5 bases). The CDR3 totals 13 residues. Germline V gives CDR1 SQVTM, CDR2 ANQGSEA. V was cut by 3 bases and J by 8 bases, with 16 bases left in between. The whole variable domain, remainder taken from reference TRBV29-1 and TRBJ1-2, is SAVISQKPSRDICQRGTSLTIQCQVDSQVTMMFWYRQQPGQSLTLIATANQGSEATYESGFVIDKFPISRPNLTFSTLTVSNMSPEDSSIYLCSVDLGQGDGYTFGSGTRLTVV.

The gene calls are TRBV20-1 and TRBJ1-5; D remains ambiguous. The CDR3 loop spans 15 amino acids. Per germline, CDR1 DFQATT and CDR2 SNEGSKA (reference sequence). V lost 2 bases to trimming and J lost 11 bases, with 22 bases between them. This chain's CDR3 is CSARLGLAYQETQHF. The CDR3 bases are TGCAGTGCTAGATTGGGCCTAGCGTACCAAGAGACCCAGCATTTT.

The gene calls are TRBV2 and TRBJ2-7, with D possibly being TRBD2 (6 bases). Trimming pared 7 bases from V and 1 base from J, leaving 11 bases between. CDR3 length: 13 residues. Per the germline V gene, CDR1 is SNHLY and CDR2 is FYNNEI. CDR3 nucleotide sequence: TGTGCCAGCATGGGGGAGGTGTCCTACGAGCAGTACTTC. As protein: CASMGEVSYEQYF.

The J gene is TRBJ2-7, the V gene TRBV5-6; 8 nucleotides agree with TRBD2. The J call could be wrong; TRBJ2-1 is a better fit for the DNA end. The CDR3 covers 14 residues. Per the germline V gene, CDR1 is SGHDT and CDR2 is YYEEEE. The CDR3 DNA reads TGTGCCAGCAGCCCCACAGGGACTAGGAATGAGCAGTTCTTC. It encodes CASSPTGTRNEQFF.

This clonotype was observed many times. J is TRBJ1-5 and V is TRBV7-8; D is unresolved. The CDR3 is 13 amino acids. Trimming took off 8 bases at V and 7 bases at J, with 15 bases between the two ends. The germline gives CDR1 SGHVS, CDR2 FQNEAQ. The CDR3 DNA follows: TGTGCCAGCGCCCTGGGAGAGGAGCAGCCCCAGCATTTT. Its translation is CASALGEEQPQHF.

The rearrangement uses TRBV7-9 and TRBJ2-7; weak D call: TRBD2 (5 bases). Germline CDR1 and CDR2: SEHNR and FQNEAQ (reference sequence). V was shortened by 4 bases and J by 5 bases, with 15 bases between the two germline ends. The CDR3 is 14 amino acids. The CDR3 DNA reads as TGTGCCAGCAGCTCTCAGGAGGCAATTGACGAGCAGTACTTC. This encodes CASSSQEAIDEQYF.

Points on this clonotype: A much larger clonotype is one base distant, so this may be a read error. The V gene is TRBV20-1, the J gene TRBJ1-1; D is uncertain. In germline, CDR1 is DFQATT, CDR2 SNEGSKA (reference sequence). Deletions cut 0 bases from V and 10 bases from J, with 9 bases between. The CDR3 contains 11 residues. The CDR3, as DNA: TGCAGTGCTAGAGATCATCCGGGAGCTTTCTTT. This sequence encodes CSARDHPGAFF.

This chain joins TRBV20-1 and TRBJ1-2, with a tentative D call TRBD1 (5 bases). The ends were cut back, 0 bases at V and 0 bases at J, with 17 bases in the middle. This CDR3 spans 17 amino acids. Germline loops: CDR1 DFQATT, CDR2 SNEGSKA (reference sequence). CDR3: CSARDPAGPYANYGYTF. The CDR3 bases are TGCAGTGCTAGAGATCCGGCAGGGCCCTACGCTAACTATGGCTACACCTTC.

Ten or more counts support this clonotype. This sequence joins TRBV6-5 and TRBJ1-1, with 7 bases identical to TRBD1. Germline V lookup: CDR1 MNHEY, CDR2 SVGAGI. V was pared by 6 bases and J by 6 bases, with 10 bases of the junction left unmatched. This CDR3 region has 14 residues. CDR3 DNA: TGTGCCAGCAGCCCTTGGGGGCAGGGGGCTGAAGCTTTCTTT. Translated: CASSPWGQGAEAFF.

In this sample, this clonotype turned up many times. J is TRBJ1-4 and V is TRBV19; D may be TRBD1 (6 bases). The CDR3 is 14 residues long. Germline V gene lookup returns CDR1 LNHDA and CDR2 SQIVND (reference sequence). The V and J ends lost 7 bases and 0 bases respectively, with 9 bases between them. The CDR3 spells CASTWTATNEKLFF. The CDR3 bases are TGTGCCAGTACTTGGACAGCAACTAATGAAAAACTGTTTTTT.

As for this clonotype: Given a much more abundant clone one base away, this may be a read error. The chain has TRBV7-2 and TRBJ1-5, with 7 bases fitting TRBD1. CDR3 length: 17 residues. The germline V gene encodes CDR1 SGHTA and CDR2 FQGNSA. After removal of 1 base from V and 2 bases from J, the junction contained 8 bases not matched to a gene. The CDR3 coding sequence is TGTGCCAGCAGCTTAGATGGAGGGGGCTGGGGCAATCAGCCCCAGCATTTT. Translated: CASSLDGGGWGNQPQHF.